Listed below are T cell receptor beta chains from one sample, sequenced in a study of T cell responses to AZD1222 COVID-19 vaccine. Clones were sequenced by immunoSEQ multiplex PCR, and TCRdb holds only the in-frame ones, with some missing. This table holds roughly 150,000 clones, 90% found once. Sample: peripheral blood, taken on day 0 of AZD1222 vaccination. All receptors come from an adult in good health. Both conserved end residues are part of each CDR3. D genes are given only for firm matches. Clone size appears in some rows only: once, few, many, or a class for an expanded clone.

clone_size: -; v_call: TRBV28; d_call: -; j_call: TRBJ2-3; cdr3_aa: CASSSYPWGRGDTQYF; cdr3_nt: TGTGCCAGCAGCTCTTACCCTTGGGGGCGAGGAGATACGCAGTATTTT
clone_size: -; v_call: TRBV5-1; d_call: TRBD1; j_call: TRBJ2-5; cdr3_aa: CASRTGQGAWETQYF; cdr3_nt: TGCGCCAGCAGGACGGGACAGGGGGCATGGGAGACCCAGTACTTC
clone_size: -; v_call: TRBV18; d_call: TRBD1; j_call: TRBJ1-5; cdr3_aa: CASSPTGVFSNGGQPQHF; cdr3_nt: TGTGCCAGCTCACCCACAGGGGTATTTAGCAACGGTGGTCAGCCCCAGCATTTT
clone_size: -; v_call: TRBV18; d_call: TRBD1; j_call: TRBJ1-5; cdr3_aa: CASSPPGTGSSNQPQHF; cdr3_nt: TGTGCCAGCTCACCACCGGGGACAGGGTCTAGCAATCAGCCCCAGCATTTT
clone_size: -; v_call: TRBV10-3; d_call: TRBD1; j_call: TRBJ2-7; cdr3_aa: CAISGGQGASYEQYF; cdr3_nt: TGTGCCATCAGTGGGGGACAGGGAGCCTCCTACGAGCAGTACTTC
clone_size: -; v_call: TRBV13; d_call: -; j_call: TRBJ2-1; cdr3_aa: CASSPRGFDNEQFF; cdr3_nt: TGTGCCAGCAGCCCCAGAGGGTTCGACAATGAGCAGTTCTTC
clone_size: -; v_call: TRBV15; d_call: -; j_call: TRBJ2-1; cdr3_aa: CATSRDEDYPNNEQFF; cdr3_nt: TGTGCCACCAGCAGAGATGAGGACTACCCCAACAATGAGCAGTTCTTC
clone_size: -; v_call: TRBV28; d_call: -; j_call: TRBJ1-1; cdr3_aa: CASSFKVGDTMNTEAFF; cdr3_nt: TGTGCCAGCAGTTTCAAAGTCGGTGATACTATGAACACTGAAGCTTTCTTT
clone_size: once; v_call: TRBV24-1; d_call: TRBD2; j_call: TRBJ2-3; cdr3_aa: CATSDPTSGSSRDTQYF; cdr3_nt: TGTGCCACCAGTGATCCGACTAGCGGGAGTAGTAGGGATACGCAGTATTTT
clone_size: -; v_call: TRBV15; d_call: TRBD1; j_call: TRBJ1-4; cdr3_aa: CATSTQGVVKLFF; cdr3_nt: TGTGCCACCAGCACCCAGGGGGTGGTAAAACTGTTTTTT
clone_size: -; v_call: TRBV28; d_call: -; j_call: TRBJ2-5; cdr3_aa: CASSLESPRVVTQYF; cdr3_nt: TGTGCCAGCAGTTTAGAATCCCCACGGGTCGTGACCCAGTACTTC
clone_size: -; v_call: TRBV30; d_call: -; j_call: TRBJ2-1; cdr3_aa: CAWSPYTDNEQFF; cdr3_nt: TGTGCCTGGAGTCCATACACGGACAATGAGCAGTTCTTC
clone_size: -; v_call: TRBV28; d_call: -; j_call: TRBJ1-1; cdr3_aa: CATLRDGKNTEAFF; cdr3_nt: TGTGCCACCCTCCGTGACGGAAAAAACACTGAAGCTTTCTTT
clone_size: -; v_call: TRBV19; d_call: -; j_call: TRBJ1-1; cdr3_aa: CASSVDSATEAFF; cdr3_nt: TGTGCCAGTAGTGTCGACAGTGCCACTGAAGCTTTCTTT
clone_size: -; v_call: TRBV6-2/TRBV6-3; d_call: TRBD2; j_call: TRBJ2-3; cdr3_aa: CASSPTSGSTDTQYF; cdr3_nt: TGTGCCAGCAGTCCGACTAGCGGTAGCACAGATACGCAGTATTTT
clone_size: once; v_call: TRBV6-2/TRBV6-3; d_call: -; j_call: TRBJ1-5; cdr3_aa: CASSPVPDASNQPQHF; cdr3_nt: TGTGCCAGCAGCCCCGTACCGGATGCTTCTAATCAGCCCCAGCATTTT
clone_size: -; v_call: TRBV24-1; d_call: TRBD2; j_call: TRBJ2-5; cdr3_aa: CATSERASGVRQETQYF; cdr3_nt: TGTGCCACCAGTGAAAGGGCTAGCGGGGTTAGACAAGAGACCCAGTACTTC
clone_size: -; v_call: TRBV20-1; d_call: -; j_call: TRBJ1-5; cdr3_aa: CSASSKGTSTPSSNQPQHF; cdr3_nt: TGCAGTGCTAGTTCTAAGGGGACTTCGACACCATCAAGCAATCAGCCCCAGCATTTT
clone_size: -; v_call: TRBV19; d_call: -; j_call: TRBJ2-4; cdr3_aa: CASSISNWDIQYF; cdr3_nt: TGTGCCAGTAGTATATCGAATTGGGACATTCAGTACTTC
clone_size: -; v_call: TRBV15; d_call: -; j_call: TRBJ1-5; cdr3_aa: CATSRGQSSNQPQHF; cdr3_nt: TGTGCCACCAGCAGAGGTCAGAGTAGCAATCAGCCCCAGCATTTT
clone_size: -; v_call: TRBV2; d_call: -; j_call: TRBJ1-6; cdr3_aa: CASSGLGAGSPLHF; cdr3_nt: TGTGCCAGCAGTGGGTTGGGGGCTGGTTCACCCCTCCACTTT
clone_size: once; v_call: TRBV5-5; d_call: -; j_call: TRBJ1-2; cdr3_aa: CASSSAVLGNYGYTF; cdr3_nt: TGTGCCAGCAGCTCGGCAGTTCTCGGGAACTATGGCTACACCTTC
clone_size: -; v_call: TRBV28; d_call: -; j_call: TRBJ1-3; cdr3_aa: CASSSQGLGGNTIYF; cdr3_nt: TGTGCCAGCAGTTCCCAGGGGTTGGGAGGAAACACCATATATTTT
clone_size: -; v_call: TRBV3-1/TRBV3-2; d_call: TRBD1; j_call: TRBJ1-6; cdr3_aa: CASSQGRDRDNSPLHF; cdr3_nt: TGTGCCAGCAGCCAAGGCCGGGACAGAGATAATTCACCCCTCCACTTT
clone_size: -; v_call: TRBV28; d_call: -; j_call: TRBJ1-3; cdr3_aa: CASSFSGNTIYF; cdr3_nt: TGTGCCAGCAGTTTTTCTGGAAACACCATATATTTT
clone_size: -; v_call: TRBV28; d_call: -; j_call: TRBJ1-2; cdr3_aa: CASNTPDGRARGYTF; cdr3_nt: TGTGCCAGCAACACACCTGATGGGAGGGCGCGGGGCTACACCTTC
clone_size: -; v_call: TRBV4-2; d_call: TRBD2; j_call: TRBJ2-7; cdr3_aa: CASSQESSGNYEQYF; cdr3_nt: TGTGCCAGCAGCCAAGAATCTAGCGGGAACTACGAGCAGTACTTC
clone_size: -; v_call: TRBV6-6; d_call: TRBD1; j_call: TRBJ2-2; cdr3_aa: CASSYSTGGELELFF; cdr3_nt: TGTGCCAGCAGTTACTCGACAGGGGGGGAGTTGGAGCTGTTTTTT
clone_size: -; v_call: TRBV6-6; d_call: -; j_call: TRBJ2-1; cdr3_aa: CASSQTENNEQFF; cdr3_nt: TGTGCCAGCAGCCAGACAGAGAACAATGAGCAGTTCTTC
clone_size: once; v_call: TRBV4-3; d_call: -; j_call: TRBJ1-2; cdr3_aa: CASSQDFGLNYGYTF; cdr3_nt: TGCGCCAGCAGCCAAGACTTTGGACTGAACTATGGCTACACCTTC
clone_size: -; v_call: TRBV2; d_call: -; j_call: TRBJ2-5; cdr3_aa: CASSRITETQYF; cdr3_nt: TGTGCCAGCAGTAGAATTACGGAGACCCAGTACTTC
clone_size: -; v_call: TRBV5-1; d_call: -; j_call: TRBJ2-7; cdr3_aa: CASSLTWGYEQYF; cdr3_nt: TGCGCCAGCAGCTTAACCTGGGGCTACGAGCAGTACTTC
clone_size: once; v_call: TRBV6-2/TRBV6-3; d_call: -; j_call: TRBJ2-3; cdr3_aa: CASSTGTSNTQYF; cdr3_nt: TGTGCCAGCAGTACTGGGACTTCGAATACGCAGTATTTT
clone_size: -; v_call: TRBV27; d_call: TRBD1; j_call: TRBJ2-7; cdr3_aa: CASSFSGTGTYEQYF; cdr3_nt: TGTGCCAGCAGTTTCTCCGGGACAGGGACCTACGAGCAGTACTTC
clone_size: -; v_call: TRBV27; d_call: -; j_call: TRBJ2-7; cdr3_aa: CASSFEGRLGEQYF; cdr3_nt: TGTGCCAGCAGTTTCGAGGGGAGGCTCGGGGAGCAGTACTTC
clone_size: -; v_call: TRBV7-3; d_call: -; j_call: TRBJ1-1; cdr3_aa: CASSSAGNTEAFF; cdr3_nt: TGTGCCAGCAGCTCCGCAGGGAACACTGAAGCTTTCTTT
clone_size: -; v_call: TRBV19; d_call: -; j_call: TRBJ2-1; cdr3_aa: CASSISGQSSYNEQFF; cdr3_nt: TGTGCCAGTAGTATATCCGGACAGTCCTCCTACAATGAGCAGTTCTTC
clone_size: -; v_call: TRBV15; d_call: -; j_call: TRBJ2-2; cdr3_aa: CATSREFGAGELFF; cdr3_nt: TGTGCCACCAGCAGAGAGTTCGGGGCCGGGGAGCTGTTTTTT
clone_size: -; v_call: TRBV30; d_call: TRBD1; j_call: TRBJ1-5; cdr3_aa: CALSGQGMNNQPQHF; cdr3_nt: TGTGCCTTATCGGGACAGGGGATGAACAATCAGCCCCAGCATTTT
clone_size: -; v_call: TRBV7-9; d_call: TRBD1; j_call: TRBJ2-5; cdr3_aa: CASSKTGVQETQYF; cdr3_nt: TGTGCCAGCAGCAAAACAGGGGTTCAGGAGACCCAGTACTTC
clone_size: -; v_call: TRBV15; d_call: -; j_call: TRBJ1-1; cdr3_aa: CATSREFGFNTEAFF; cdr3_nt: TGTGCCACCAGCAGAGAGTTCGGATTCAACACTGAAGCTTTCTTT
clone_size: -; v_call: TRBV13; d_call: -; j_call: TRBJ2-5; cdr3_aa: CASSVRDNQETQYF; cdr3_nt: TGTGCCAGCAGCGTCCGGGACAACCAAGAGACCCAGTACTTC